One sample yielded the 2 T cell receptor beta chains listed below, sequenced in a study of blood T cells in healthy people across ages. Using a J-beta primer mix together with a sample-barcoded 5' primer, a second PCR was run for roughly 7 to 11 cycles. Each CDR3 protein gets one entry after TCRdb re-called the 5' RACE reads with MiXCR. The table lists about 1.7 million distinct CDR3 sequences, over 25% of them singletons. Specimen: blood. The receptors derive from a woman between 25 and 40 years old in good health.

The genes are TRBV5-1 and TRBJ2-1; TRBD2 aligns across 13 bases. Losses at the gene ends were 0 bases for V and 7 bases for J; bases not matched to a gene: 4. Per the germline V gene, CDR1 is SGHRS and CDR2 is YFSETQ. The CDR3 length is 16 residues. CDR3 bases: TGCGCCAGCAGCTTGGCCGGGACTAGCGGGATAAATGAGCAGTTCTTC. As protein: CASSLAGTSGINEQFF.

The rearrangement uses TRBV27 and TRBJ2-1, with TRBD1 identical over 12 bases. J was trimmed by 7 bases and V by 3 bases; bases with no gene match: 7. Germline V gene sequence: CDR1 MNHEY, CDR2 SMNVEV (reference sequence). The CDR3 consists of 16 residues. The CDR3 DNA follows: TGTGCCAGCAGTTTGTTGGGACAGGGGGCCAAAAATGAGCAGTTCTTC. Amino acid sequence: CASSLLGQGAKNEQFF.